These 21 T cell receptor beta chains were sequenced from one sample in a study of blood T cell repertoires in COVID-19. TCRdb's table, derived via immunoSEQ multiplex PCR, lists solely in-frame clones and lacks some. The table has a few hundred thousand clones, just under 90% seen once; the top ten hold 11%. Sequencing was performed on peripheral blood. All receptors come from a woman under 40 with COVID-19, enrolled during active disease.

The genes are TRBV12-5 and TRBJ2-1, with D hard to call. CDR3 length: 15 amino acids. From germline, CDR1 is LGHNT and CDR2 FRNRAP. Trimming took 7 bases from V and 0 from J, leaving 13 bases between them. As DNA, the CDR3 is TGTGCTAGTGAACTGAGGCCCAGCTCCTACAATGAGCAGTTCTTC. Its translation: CASELRPSSYNEQFF.

This chain joins TRBV7-9 and TRBJ2-3; D is possibly TRBD2 (5 bases). V shed 0 bases and J shed 8 bases, with 9 bases lying between them. Germline CDR1 and CDR2: SEHNR and FQNEAQ (reference sequence). This CDR3 has 13 residues. The CDR3 sequence is CASSLALRGTQYF. The CDR3 nucleotides are TGTGCCAGCAGCTTAGCCCTCCGGGGTACGCAGTATTTT.

The V and J genes are TRBV7-9 and TRBJ2-7, with D perhaps matching TRBD2 (5 bases). This CDR3 region has 12 residues. Trimming removed 1 base from V and 7 bases from J, with 8 bases in between. Germline lookup yields CDR1 SEHNR and CDR2 FQNEAQ (reference sequence). DNA of the CDR3: TGTGCCAGCAGCTTAGGGTCGGGGGAGCAGTACTTC. It specifies CASSLGSGEQYF. The full variable domain, with the rest looked up from reference TRBV7-9 and TRBJ2-7, is DTGVSQNPRHKITKRGQNVTFRCDPISEHNRLYWYRQTLGQGPEFLTYFQNEAQLEKSRLLSDRFSAERPKGSFSTLEIQRTEQGDSAMYLCASSLGSGEQYFGPGTRLTVT.

The CDR3 sequence: CASSSGLISFF. CDR3 coding DNA: TGTGCCAGCAGTTCGGGACTAATCAGCTTCTTC. J is TRBJ2-1 and V is TRBV27; 7 nucleotides line up with TRBD2. Trimming removed 4 bases from V and 16 bases from J; junction bases left unmatched: 7. The CDR3 sequence is 11 residues long. Germline CDR1 is MNHEY and CDR2 is SMNVEV (reference sequence).

This clone appeared once. The chain recombines TRBV28 with TRBJ1-3; D is ambiguous. Germline CDR1 reads MDHEN; CDR2 reads SYDVKM. V was pared by 4 bases and J by 9 bases, with 16 bases between. The CDR3 is 14 amino acids. CDR3 residues: CASSWAEGFSTIYF. In DNA form, the CDR3 reads TGTGCCAGCAGTTGGGCAGAAGGTTTTAGCACCATATATTTT.

CDR3 sequence reads: CASSISVTYNEQFF. In nucleotides, the CDR3 is TGTGCCAGTAGTATCTCAGTGACCTACAATGAGCAGTTCTTC. The J gene is TRBJ2-1, the V gene TRBV19; D not resolved. The CDR3 extends over 14 amino acids. Trimming removed 3 bases from V and 2 bases from J, with 8 bases in between. Per germline, CDR1 LNHDA and CDR2 SQIVND (reference sequence).

The chain recombines TRBV4-1 with TRBJ2-7; 8 nucleotides line up with TRBD1. The CDR3 loop spans 15 amino acids. Germline V CDR1 and CDR2: MGHRA, YSYEKL. The junction had 8 bases not matched to a gene; V was cut back by 4 bases and J by 3 bases. The CDR3, as DNA: TGCGCCAGCAGCCCCCCTACAGGGGGTGTCTACGAGCAGTACTTC. It translates to CASSPPTGGVYEQYF.

The V and J genes are TRBV7-9 and TRBJ2-7; D may be TRBD2 (6 bases). The germline V gene encodes CDR1 SEHNR and CDR2 FQNEAQ (reference sequence). This CDR3 region has 18 residues. V lost 2 bases, J lost 2 bases, and 22 bases lay in between. The CDR3 is CASSLIPNSVSGAYEQYF. The CDR3 DNA reads TGTGCCAGCAGCTTAATCCCCAATAGCGTGTCGGGGGCCTACGAGCAGTACTTC.

The V gene is TRBV5-1, the J gene TRBJ2-2; TRBD2 agrees at 9 bases. The germline V gene encodes CDR1 SGHRS and CDR2 YFSETQ. The ends lost 0 bases at V and 8 bases at J; junction bases unmatched: 11. The CDR3 spans 17 residues. The CDR3 here is CASSLATGTSWAGELFF. CDR3 DNA: TGCGCCAGCAGCTTGGCCACCGGGACTAGCTGGGCTGGGGAGCTGTTTTTT.

This sequence joins TRBV6-5 and TRBJ1-6; a possible D gene is TRBD1 (6 bases). Germline lookup yields CDR1 MNHEY and CDR2 SVGAGI. V gave up 2 bases and J gave up 9 bases, with 14 bases separating them. This CDR3 contains 15 residues. CDR3 in amino acids: CASSYGQGLGSPLHF. In DNA form, the CDR3 reads TGTGCCAGCAGTTACGGGCAGGGGCTTGGTTCACCCCTCCACTTT.

CDR3 in DNA: TGTGCCAGCAGTGCCACCTCGGCTAAGGCCGGGGGTAGGTATGGCTACACCTTC. This sequence encodes CASSATSAKAGGRYGYTF. The chain has TRBV6-1 and TRBJ1-2, with D possibly being TRBD1 (5 bases). The CDR3 is made up of 18 amino acids. CDR1 and CDR2 (germline): MNHNS, SASEGT. V shed 4 bases and J shed 5 bases, with 26 bases lying between them.

This clone came up once. This chain connects TRBV28 to TRBJ2-5; 7 positions match TRBD1. Germline V lookup: CDR1 MDHEN, CDR2 SYDVKM. This CDR3 is built from 15 residues. Trimming at V came to 4 bases and at J to 9 bases, leaving 14 bases not matched to a gene. CDR3 sequence: CASSSRDRIQDSQYF. The CDR3 DNA sequence: TGTGCCAGCAGTTCCCGGGACAGAATTCAAGATTCCCAGTACTTC.

The chain combines TRBV11-3 with TRBJ1-2; D is unresolved. The V and J ends lost 6 bases and 4 bases respectively, with 15 bases between them. The CDR3 consists of 14 residues. Germline V CDR1 and CDR2: SGHNT, YENEEA. The CDR3 sequence: CASRRTSGVYGYTF. The CDR3 DNA reads as TGTGCCAGCAGGCGGACTTCCGGGGTCTATGGCTACACCTTC.

The gene calls are TRBV5-1 and TRBJ1-1, with D unclear. V was pared by 5 bases and J by 0 bases, with 11 bases between. CDR1 is SGHRS and CDR2 is YFSETQ in the germline V gene. This CDR3 comprises 14 residues. This CDR3 reads CASSPREMNTEAFF. In DNA, the CDR3 is TGCGCCAGCAGTCCGCGGGAAATGAACACTGAAGCTTTCTTT.

V gene TRBV2 combines with J gene TRBJ2-7, with 9 bases that match TRBD1. Germline V gives CDR1 SNHLY, CDR2 FYNNEI. With V trimmed by 6 bases and J by 8 bases, 8 bases remained unmatched. The CDR3 runs 13 residues. This CDR3 is CASSLPGQGKQYF. The CDR3 nucleotides read TGTGCCAGCAGCCTCCCGGGACAGGGAAAGCAGTACTTC.

This chain uses TRBV11-2 with TRBJ1-1; D is perhaps TRBD1 (6 bases). V lost 1 base, J lost 1 base, and 13 bases lay in between. The CDR3 extends over 16 amino acids. The germline V gene encodes CDR1 SGHAT and CDR2 FQNNGV. The CDR3 loop reads CASSLASGTQNTEAFF. The CDR3 coding sequence is TGTGCCAGCAGCTTAGCTTCCGGGACACAGAACACTGAAGCTTTCTTT.

The V call is TRBV4-1, the J call TRBJ1-5; D is undetermined. V lost 3 bases, J lost 5 bases, and 11 bases lay in between. The CDR3 is 14 amino acids. Germline CDR1 MGHRA, CDR2 YSYEKL. CDR3 in DNA: TGCGCCAGCAGCCAGACACCTCAGGATCAGCCCCAGCATTTT. This gives the protein CASSQTPQDQPQHF.

The chain links TRBV6-5 to TRBJ2-7; D is possibly TRBD2 (5 bases). The CDR3 contains 15 residues. Germline loops: CDR1 MNHEY, CDR2 SVGAGI. Trimming pared 2 bases from V and 7 bases from J, leaving 18 bases between. The CDR3, as DNA: TGTGCCAGCAGTTACGCGTCAGGCGTCACTAGGGAGCAGTACTTC. Amino acid sequence: CASSYASGVTREQYF.

The V and J genes are TRBV11-2 and TRBJ1-4; 10 positions agree with TRBD1. The CDR3 runs to 14 residues. Germline CDR1 reads SGHAT; CDR2 reads FQNNGV. Losses at the gene ends were 5 bases for V and 8 bases for J; bases not matched to a gene: 5. As DNA, the CDR3 is TGTGCCAGCAGCCCCCGGACAGGGGGGGAAAAACTGTTTTTT. This translates into CASSPRTGGEKLFF.

The V and J genes are TRBV7-9 and TRBJ2-3; perhaps TRBD2 as D (6 bases). This CDR3 region has 15 residues. V was pared by 5 bases and J by 5 bases, with 17 bases between. Germline assignment: CDR1 SEHNR and CDR2 FQNEAQ (reference sequence). CDR3 residues: CASSAPGVSIDTQYF. CDR3 bases: TGTGCCAGCAGCGCCCCGGGGGTTTCCATAGATACGCAGTATTTT.

This chain links TRBV6-1 with TRBJ2-7, with TRBD2 as a possible D gene (5 bases). The CDR3 is 16 residues long. The germline V gene has CDR1 MNHNS and CDR2 SASEGT. V lost 2 bases and J 6 bases, leaving 20 bases between the germline ends. CDR3 nucleotides: TGTGCCAGCAGTGAACACTTACTAGTGAGCGGAACCGAGCAGTACTTC. Protein product: CASSEHLLVSGTEQYF.